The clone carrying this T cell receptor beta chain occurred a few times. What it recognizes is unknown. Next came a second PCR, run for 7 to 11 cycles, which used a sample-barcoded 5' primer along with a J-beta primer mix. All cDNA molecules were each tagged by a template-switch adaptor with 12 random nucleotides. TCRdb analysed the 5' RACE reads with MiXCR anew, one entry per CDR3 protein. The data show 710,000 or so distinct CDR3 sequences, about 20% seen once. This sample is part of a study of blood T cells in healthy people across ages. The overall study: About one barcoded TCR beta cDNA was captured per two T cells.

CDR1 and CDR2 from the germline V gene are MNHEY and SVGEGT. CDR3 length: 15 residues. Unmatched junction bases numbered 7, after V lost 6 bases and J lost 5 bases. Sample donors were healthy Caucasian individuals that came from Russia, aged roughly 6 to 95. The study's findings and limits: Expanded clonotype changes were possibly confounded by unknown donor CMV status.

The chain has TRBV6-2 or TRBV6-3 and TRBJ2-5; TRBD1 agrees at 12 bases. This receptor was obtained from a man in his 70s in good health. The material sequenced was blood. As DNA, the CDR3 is TGTGCCAGCAGACCCGGGACAGGGGGCTTCGAGACCCAGTACTTC. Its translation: CASRPGTGGFETQYF.